The 20 T cell receptor beta chains given below trace back to one sample, sequenced in a study of blood T cell repertoires in COVID-19. Libraries were prepared by immunoSEQ multiplex PCR; TCRdb keeps only in-frame clonotypes and omits some of them. The sample carries around 40,000 clones, roughly 90% recorded once. The source material was peripheral blood. The origin of the receptors is a man between 45 and 60 years old with active COVID-19.

This chain links TRBV7-8 with TRBJ2-7; 8 bases agree with TRBD1. In germline, CDR1 is SGHVS, CDR2 FQNEAQ. The CDR3 contains 15 residues. The V segment lost 0 bases and the J segment 12 bases; nucleotides outside the gene matches: 13. The DNA for the CDR3 is TGTGCCAGCAGCTTAGCTACAGGGGGATTCGGCATGGGGTACTTC. It translates to CASSLATGGFGMGYF.

This chain links TRBV7-3 with TRBJ1-1, with D uncertain. V was trimmed by 5 bases and J by 0 bases, leaving 10 bases between them. Germline V gives CDR1 SGHTA, CDR2 FQGTGA. This CDR3 comprises 14 residues. The DNA of the CDR3 is TGTGCCAGCAGCCCCGGAGGCTTGAACACTGAAGCTTTCTTT. This sequence encodes CASSPGGLNTEAFF.

The rearrangement links TRBV14 to TRBJ2-1; maybe TRBD2 (6 bases). The CDR3 sequence is 13 residues long. V was cut by 4 bases and J by 9 bases, with 13 bases left in between. Germline V lookup: CDR1 SGHDN, CDR2 FVKESK. In DNA form, the CDR3 reads TGTGCCAGCAGCCCGGGGGTGACTAGTGAGCAGTTCTTC. It encodes CASSPGVTSEQFF.

This chain joins TRBV4-3 and TRBJ2-3, with 11 bases identical to TRBD2. CDR3 length: 14 amino acids. Germline values: CDR1 LGHNA, CDR2 YSLEER. With 4 bases clipped from V and 5 bases from J, the junction kept 2 bases outside the gene matches. DNA for the CDR3: TGCGCCAGCAGCCTTGGACTAGCGGGAGATACGCAGTATTTT. It translates to CASSLGLAGDTQYF.

V is TRBV19 and J is TRBJ2-2, with TRBD2 matching 9 bases. From germline, CDR1 is LNHDA and CDR2 SQIVND (reference sequence). This CDR3 contains 15 residues. Germline trimming cut 5 bases from V and 5 bases from J; bases unmatched to any gene: 6. The CDR3 reads CASSRASGITGELFF. The CDR3 DNA is TGTGCCAGTAGTCGCGCTAGCGGGATTACCGGGGAGCTGTTTTTT.

The chain uses TRBV28 and TRBJ1-1; 10 nucleotides line up with TRBD1. There are 14 residues in the CDR3. Trimming took 3 bases from V and 7 from J; bases not matched to a gene: 5. CDR1 is MDHEN and CDR2 is SYDVKM in the germline V gene. The DNA for the CDR3 is TGTGCCAGCAGTTTTGGACAGGGGGTTAATGAAGCTTTCTTT. Its translation is CASSFGQGVNEAFF.

The chain uses TRBV6-6 and TRBJ2-7; D is possibly TRBD2 (6 bases). The CDR3 spans 14 residues. Germline assignment: CDR1 MNHNY and CDR2 SVGAGI (reference sequence). Trimming pared 5 bases from V and 1 base from J, leaving 12 bases between. CDR3 DNA sequence: TGTGCCAGCAGTCACACCGGGACTTCCTACGAGCAGTACTTC. Translated: CASSHTGTSYEQYF.

The V gene is TRBV3-1 (or the pseudogene TRBV3-2), the J gene TRBJ2-3; 10 bases are a match to TRBD2. Germline lookup yields CDR1 LGHDT and CDR2 YNNKEL (reference sequence). V lost 6 bases and J lost 4; bases outside the gene matches: 10. CDR3 size: 16 residues. Written as DNA, the CDR3 is TGTGCCAGCAGGCCGGGACTAGCGAGTTGGGCAGATACGCAGTATTTT. Translation: CASRPGLASWADTQYF.

The V gene is TRBV3-1 (or the pseudogene TRBV3-2), the J gene TRBJ2-7; 8 bases match TRBD2. The ends lost 4 bases at V and 6 bases at J; junction bases unmatched: 8. CDR3 size: 14 residues. From germline, CDR1 is LGHDT and CDR2 YNNKEL (reference sequence). The DNA of the CDR3 is TGTGCCAGCAGCCTCCGGGAGGGCCCCGGCGAGCAGTACTTC. The encoded protein is CASSLREGPGEQYF.

The genes are TRBV24-1 and TRBJ2-1; unclear D gene. CDR3 size: 13 residues. Trimming pared 1 base from V and 10 bases from J, leaving 10 bases between. Germline CDR1 KGHDR, CDR2 SFDVKD. The CDR3 here is CATSDLNTGEQFF. CDR3 DNA sequence: TGTGCCACCAGTGATTTAAACACCGGGGAGCAGTTCTTC.

The V gene is TRBV4-2, the J gene TRBJ1-5; D may be TRBD1 (5 bases). The V and J ends lost 0 bases and 7 bases respectively, with 16 bases between them. The CDR3 loop spans 16 amino acids. Germline V gene sequence: CDR1 LGHNA, CDR2 YNFKEQ. As DNA, the CDR3 is TGTGCCAGCAGCCAAGAGCAGGCAGGGCAGGGACAGCCCCAGCATTTT. This encodes CASSQEQAGQGQPQHF.

CDR3 bases: TGTGCCAGCAGCCCGGGACAGATAGGCCACTATGGCTACACCTTC. It translates to CASSPGQIGHYGYTF. The chain links TRBV28 to TRBJ1-2, with 7 bases that match TRBD1. CDR1 is MDHEN, CDR2 SYDVKM, per germline. J was trimmed by 3 bases and V by 6 bases; bases with no gene match: 10. The CDR3 covers 15 residues.

CDR3 in amino acids: CASSQDPSPHEQFF. CDR3 DNA sequence: TGTGCCAGCAGCCAAGATCCTAGCCCCCATGAGCAGTTCTTC. The V gene is TRBV4-2, the J gene TRBJ2-1; tentatively, D is TRBD2 (5 bases). Between the trimmed V and J ends, which lost 0 bases and 8 bases, there was a span of 11 bases. CDR1 LGHNA and CDR2 YNFKEQ come from the germline V gene. The CDR3 is 14 residues long.

V gene TRBV10-3 combines with J gene TRBJ1-1, with D unclear. V was shortened by 2 bases and J by 1 base, with 8 bases between the two germline ends. Germline V gene lookup returns CDR1 ENHRY and CDR2 SYGVKD. This CDR3 is 14 amino acids long. The CDR3 protein is CAISERTENTEAFF. DNA of the CDR3: TGTGCCATCAGTGAGAGGACTGAGAACACTGAAGCTTTCTTT.

This chain joins TRBV19 and TRBJ2-1; 10 nucleotides line up with TRBD1. V gave up 4 bases and J gave up 2 bases; unmatched junction bases: 5. Germline CDR1 and CDR2: LNHDA and SQIVND (reference sequence). The CDR3 is made up of 16 amino acids. This CDR3 is CASSRGQGNPYNEQFF. CDR3 nucleotides: TGTGCCAGTAGTAGGGGACAGGGGAATCCCTACAATGAGCAGTTCTTC. Full variable domain (missing parts from reference TRBV19 and TRBJ2-1): DGGITQSPKYLFRKEGQNVTLSCEQNLNHDAMYWYRQDPGQGLRLIYYSQIVNDFQKGDIAEGYSVSREKKESFPLTVTSAQKNPTAFYLCASSRGQGNPYNEQFFGPGTRLTVL.

A note on this clone: The junction differs from germline at one of its ends, possibly a read error. The chain has TRBV28 and TRBJ2-3; TRBD1 agrees at 10 bases. Germline loops: CDR1 MDHEN, CDR2 SYDVKM. The CDR3 loop spans 13 amino acids. The CDR3 bases are TGTGCCAGCAGTTTATCCGGGACAGGGGCCGGGAATTTT. Translating it yields CASSLSGTGAGNF. Complete variable domain (other parts from reference TRBV28 and TRBJ2-3): DVKVTQSSRYLVKRTGEKVFLECVQDMDHENMFWYRQDPGLGLRLIYFSYDVKMKEKGDIPEGYSVSREKKERFSLILESASTNQTSMYLCASSLSGTGAGNFGPGTRLTVL.

This clone was detected only a few times. The V and J genes are TRBV27 and TRBJ1-4; D is undetermined. CDR1 and CDR2 from the germline V gene are MNHEY and SMNVEV (reference sequence). The CDR3 consists of 13 residues. V dropped 4 bases and J dropped 3 bases, with 6 bases sitting between them. The chain's CDR3 is CASSSGANEKLFF. The CDR3 DNA sequence: TGTGCCAGCAGTTCCGGGGCTAATGAAAAACTGTTTTTT.

This chain connects TRBV18 to TRBJ2-2; 7 positions match TRBD1. The CDR3 extends over 14 amino acids. The V and J ends lost 3 bases and 7 bases, in that order; junction bases with no gene match: 5. In germline, CDR1 is KGHSH, CDR2 LQKENI. The CDR3 is CASSPEQGIGELFF. The CDR3 nucleotides read TGTGCCAGCTCACCCGAACAGGGGATCGGGGAGCTGTTTTTT.

The gene calls are TRBV28 and TRBJ2-1, with TRBD2 matching over 11 bases. The CDR3 consists of 16 residues. The germline V gene has CDR1 MDHEN and CDR2 SYDVKM. V dropped 8 bases and J dropped 0; count of bases not matched to a gene: 6. The CDR3 coding sequence is TGTGCCAGCGGGACTAGCGGTCCCAGCTCCTACAATGAGCAGTTCTTC. Amino acid sequence: CASGTSGPSSYNEQFF.

The chain combines TRBV7-2 with TRBJ2-5; 8 nucleotides agree with TRBD2. Germline CDR1 and CDR2: SGHTA and FQGNSA. Trimming took 3 bases from V and 7 from J; bases not matched to a gene: 7. The CDR3 length is 14 residues. The CDR3 nucleotides are TGTGCCAGCAGCTTCGGCCCGGGAGGGGGGACCCAGTACTTC. It yields the protein CASSFGPGGGTQYF. Full variable domain (missing parts from reference TRBV7-2 and TRBJ2-5): GAGVSQSPSNKVTEKGKDVELRCDPISGHTALYWYRQSLGQGLEFLIYFQGNSAPDKSGLPSDRFSAERTGGSVSTLTIQRTQQEDSAVYLCASSFGPGGGTQYFGPGTRLLVL.